The rows below give T cell receptor beta chains drawn from one sample of a study of CD8+CD57+ T cells in acquired aplastic anemia. In TCRdb, the reads were re-called with MiXCR into one record per CDR3 protein. The sample records 300,000 or so distinct CDR3 sequences, under 60% being singletons. Sequenced: sorted CD4+, CD8+, or CD8+CD57+ T cells (not recorded which) from PBMCs. All receptors come from a human donor with aplastic anemia. Both conserved end residues are trimmed from each CDR3.

CDR3aa: ASSQSGQGARNSPLH
j_gene: TRBJ1-6
v_gene: TRBV4-1

CDR3aa: SALLGAHLDGYT
j_gene: TRBJ1-2
v_gene: TRBV29-1

CDR3aa: SARPRTGLDYEQH
j_gene: TRBJ2-7
v_gene: TRBV20-1

CDR3aa: ASSLYQGVAYEQY
j_gene: TRBJ2-7
v_gene: TRBV7-9

CDR3aa: ACSWGGYGQETQY
j_gene: TRBJ2-5
v_gene: TRBV7-9

CDR3aa: ASSGLSGYYEQY
j_gene: TRBJ2-7
v_gene: TRBV9

CDR3aa: ATSGLAPQETQY
j_gene: TRBJ2-5
v_gene: TRBV7-6

CDR3aa: DSSFYICSVQGSGNTIY
j_gene: TRBJ1-3
v_gene: TRBV11-2

CDR3aa: ASTLRAQGNNQPQH
j_gene: TRBJ1-5
v_gene: TRBV7-2

CDR3aa: SAVGYRLSNQPQH
j_gene: TRBJ1-5
v_gene: TRBV20-1

CDR3aa: ASSSRDRGYEQY
j_gene: TRBJ2-7
v_gene: TRBV5-4

CDR3aa: ASSATSRNEQF
j_gene: TRBJ2-1
v_gene: TRBV25-1

CDR3aa: SVATGMGRGSEKLF
j_gene: TRBJ1-4
v_gene: TRBV29-1

CDR3aa: ASSFGQGDSMNTEAF
j_gene: TRBJ1-1
v_gene: TRBV12-3/TRBV12-4

CDR3aa: ASSQDRAGSPYEQY
j_gene: TRBJ2-7
v_gene: TRBV4-1

CDR3aa: ASSGPAGGREQF
j_gene: TRBJ2-1
v_gene: TRBV2

CDR3aa: ATSTRQGMMSSPLH
j_gene: TRBJ1-6
v_gene: TRBV15

CDR3aa: ASRPGQGRETQY
j_gene: TRBJ2-5
v_gene: TRBV2

CDR3aa: ASSLMYVGSPLH
j_gene: TRBJ1-6
v_gene: TRBV7-8

CDR3aa: SAPRGLEQF
j_gene: TRBJ2-1
v_gene: TRBV20-1

CDR3aa: ASSSLDVLAGVQF
j_gene: TRBJ2-1
v_gene: TRBV7-2

CDR3aa: ASSQISWPGGDYEQY
j_gene: TRBJ2-7
v_gene: TRBV4-1

CDR3aa: ATSRDRAALEQY
j_gene: TRBJ2-7
v_gene: TRBV15

CDR3aa: ASSFDLISYEQY
j_gene: TRBJ2-7
v_gene: TRBV7-2

CDR3aa: ASSPDILSTEAF
j_gene: TRBJ1-1
v_gene: TRBV6-6

CDR3aa: SANTLGQGTGGYT
j_gene: TRBJ1-2
v_gene: TRBV20-1

CDR3aa: ASSLRAAGAETQY
j_gene: TRBJ2-5
v_gene: TRBV7-2

CDR3aa: ASSDRAENQPQH
j_gene: TRBJ1-5
v_gene: TRBV2

CDR3aa: ASRNIDIVYNEQF
j_gene: TRBJ2-1
v_gene: TRBV7-9

CDR3aa: ASSLTDRGGEAF
j_gene: TRBJ1-1
v_gene: TRBV19

CDR3aa: ASSDGTGTETSYSNQPQH
j_gene: TRBJ1-5
v_gene: TRBV25-1

CDR3aa: SGGQGYGCT
j_gene: TRBJ1-2
v_gene: TRBV20-1

CDR3aa: ASSERTGANVLT
j_gene: TRBJ2-6
v_gene: TRBV2

CDR3aa: ASGRNYGYT
j_gene: TRBJ1-2
v_gene: TRBV6-6

CDR3aa: ATSSALSMGNQPQH
j_gene: TRBJ1-5
v_gene: TRBV15

CDR3aa: ASSPGQGAGNEQF
j_gene: TRBJ2-1
v_gene: TRBV5-6

CDR3aa: ATREGKDTQY
j_gene: TRBJ2-3
v_gene: TRBV24-1

CDR3aa: ASSISILEAQH
j_gene: TRBJ1-5
v_gene: TRBV19

CDR3aa: ASVGEGLGETQY
j_gene: TRBJ2-5
v_gene: TRBV27

CDR3aa: SARETVFSYEQY
j_gene: TRBJ2-7
v_gene: TRBV20-1

CDR3aa: ASQAGEGEQY
j_gene: TRBJ2-7
v_gene: TRBV7-9

CDR3aa: ASSLAVGGGASEAF
j_gene: TRBJ1-1
v_gene: TRBV7-9

CDR3aa: ASSLAQGGDSPLH
j_gene: TRBJ1-6
v_gene: TRBV12-3/TRBV12-4

CDR3aa: ASSPWTEKMNTEAF
j_gene: TRBJ1-1
v_gene: TRBV7-9

CDR3aa: ASSSEGTEAF
j_gene: TRBJ1-1
v_gene: TRBV7-3

CDR3aa: ASSVGSPYQETQY
j_gene: TRBJ2-5
v_gene: TRBV9

CDR3aa: ASSSLTGGDNQPQH
j_gene: TRBJ1-5
v_gene: TRBV7-9

CDR3aa: ASSQTTGEAF
j_gene: TRBJ1-1
v_gene: TRBV5-6

CDR3aa: ASRADGPDTQY
j_gene: TRBJ2-3
v_gene: TRBV7-2

CDR3aa: SARGVAGEYGYT
j_gene: TRBJ1-2
v_gene: TRBV20-1